The sequence of this TCR beta chain was determined in a study of OX40 agonist ivuxolimab in advanced cancers. Turning to this clone: What it binds is unknown.

Repertoires were generated with immunoSEQ multiplex PCR, while TCRdb's copy carries only in-frame clones and drops some. Of some 52,000 clones detected, approximately 95% appear once; the ten largest clones hold about 25%. This CDR3 has 15 residues. Germline V gives CDR1 MNHNY, CDR2 SVGAGI (reference sequence). The V end was cut by 2 bases, the J end by 4 bases, with 14 bases between. Study results and limitations: Relative to CD4+, CD8+ T cells held more expanded clones on average. Expansion of clones was among the lowest in partial responders at 0.1-3.0 mg/kg. A proportion of nonresponders additionally exhibited low normalized T-cell clonal expansion.

At baseline, cycle 4 day 1, and cycle 7 day 1, blood was sampled. The chain combines TRBV6-6 with TRBJ1-1; D remains unclear. This receptor was taken from an adult with an advanced solid tumor such as melanoma, head and neck, liver or kidney cancer. The sequenced sample was CD4+ or CD8+ T cells sorted from blood, obtained in a trial of the OX40 agonist ivuxolimab. As DNA, the CDR3 is TGTGCCAGCAGTTACCCGGGCCTGCATAGCACTGAAGCTTTCTTT. Protein sequence: CASSYPGLHSTEAFF.